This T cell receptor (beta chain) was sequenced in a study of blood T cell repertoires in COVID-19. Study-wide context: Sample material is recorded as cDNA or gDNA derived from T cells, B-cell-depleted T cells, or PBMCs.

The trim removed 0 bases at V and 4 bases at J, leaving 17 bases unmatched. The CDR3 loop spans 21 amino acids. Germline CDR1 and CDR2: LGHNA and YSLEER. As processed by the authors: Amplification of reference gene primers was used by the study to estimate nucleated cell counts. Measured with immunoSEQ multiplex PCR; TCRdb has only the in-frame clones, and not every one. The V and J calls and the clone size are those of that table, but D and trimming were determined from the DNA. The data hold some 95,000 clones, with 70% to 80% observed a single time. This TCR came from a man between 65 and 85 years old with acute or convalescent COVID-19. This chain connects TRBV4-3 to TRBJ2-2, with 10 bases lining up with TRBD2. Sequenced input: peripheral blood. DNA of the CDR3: TGCGCCAGCAGCCAAGATAGCACCGGGACTAGCGAATTTATTGTCACCGGGGAGCTGTTTTTT. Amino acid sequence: CASSQDSTGTSEFIVTGELFF.